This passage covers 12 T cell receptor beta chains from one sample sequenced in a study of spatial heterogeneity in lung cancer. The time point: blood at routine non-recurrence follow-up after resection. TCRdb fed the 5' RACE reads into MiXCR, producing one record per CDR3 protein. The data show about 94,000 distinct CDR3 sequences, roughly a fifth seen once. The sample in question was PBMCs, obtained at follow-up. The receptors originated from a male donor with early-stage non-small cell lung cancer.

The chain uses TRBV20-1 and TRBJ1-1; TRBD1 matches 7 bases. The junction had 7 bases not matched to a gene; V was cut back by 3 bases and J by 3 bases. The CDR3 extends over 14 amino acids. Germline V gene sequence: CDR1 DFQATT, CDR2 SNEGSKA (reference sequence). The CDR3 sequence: CSARIARGHTEAFF. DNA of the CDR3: TGCAGTGCTAGGATTGCGAGGGGGCACACTGAAGCTTTCTTT.

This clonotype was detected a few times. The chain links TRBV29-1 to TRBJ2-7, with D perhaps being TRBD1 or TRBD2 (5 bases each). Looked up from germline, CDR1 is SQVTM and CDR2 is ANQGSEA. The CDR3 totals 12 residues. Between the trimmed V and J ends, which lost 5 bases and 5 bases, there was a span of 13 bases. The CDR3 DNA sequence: TGCAGCGTTAACTCAGGGACCCACGAGCAGTACTTC. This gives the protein CSVNSGTHEQYF.

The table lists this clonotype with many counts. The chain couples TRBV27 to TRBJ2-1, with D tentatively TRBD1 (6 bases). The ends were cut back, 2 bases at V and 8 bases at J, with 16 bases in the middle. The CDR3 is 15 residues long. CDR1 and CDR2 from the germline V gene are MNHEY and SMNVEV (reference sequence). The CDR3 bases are TGTGCCAGCAGTTTAACTGGACAGACCTTGTATGAGCAGTTCTTC. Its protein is CASSLTGQTLYEQFF.

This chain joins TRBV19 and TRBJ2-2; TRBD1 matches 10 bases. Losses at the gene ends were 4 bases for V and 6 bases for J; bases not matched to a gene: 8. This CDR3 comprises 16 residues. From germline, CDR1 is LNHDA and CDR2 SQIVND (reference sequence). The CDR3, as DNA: TGTGCCAGTAGTACCCCGACAGGGGGCTTGCCCGGGGAGCTGTTTTTT. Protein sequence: CASSTPTGGLPGELFF.

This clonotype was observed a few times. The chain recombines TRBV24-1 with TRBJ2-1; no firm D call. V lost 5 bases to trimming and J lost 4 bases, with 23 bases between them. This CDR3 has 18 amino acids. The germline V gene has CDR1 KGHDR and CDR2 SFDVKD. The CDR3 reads CATSAQGDSQFPYNEQFF. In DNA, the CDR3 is TGTGCCACCAGTGCCCAAGGAGACTCTCAATTCCCATACAATGAGCAGTTCTTC.

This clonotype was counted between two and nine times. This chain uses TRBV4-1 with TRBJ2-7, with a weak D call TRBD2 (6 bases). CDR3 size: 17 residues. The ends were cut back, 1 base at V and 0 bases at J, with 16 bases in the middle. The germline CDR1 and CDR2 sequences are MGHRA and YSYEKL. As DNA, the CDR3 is TGCGCCAGCAGCCAAGCCTCTAGCGTTCCGAGCTCCTACGAGCAGTACTTC. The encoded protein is CASSQASSVPSSYEQYF.

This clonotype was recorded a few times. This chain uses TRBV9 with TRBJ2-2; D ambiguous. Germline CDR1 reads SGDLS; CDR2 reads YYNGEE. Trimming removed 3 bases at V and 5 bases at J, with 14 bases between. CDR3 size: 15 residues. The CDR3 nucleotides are TGTGCCAGCAGCGGAAACACCCTAGGTACCGGGGAGCTGTTTTTT. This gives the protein CASSGNTLGTGELFF.

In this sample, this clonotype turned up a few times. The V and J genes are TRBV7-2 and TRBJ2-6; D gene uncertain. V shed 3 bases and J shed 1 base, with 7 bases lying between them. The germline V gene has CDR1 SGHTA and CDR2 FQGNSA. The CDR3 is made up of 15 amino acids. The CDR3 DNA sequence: TGTGCCAGCAGCTTTGGCGCATCTGGGGCCAACGTCCTGACTTTC. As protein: CASSFGASGANVLTF.

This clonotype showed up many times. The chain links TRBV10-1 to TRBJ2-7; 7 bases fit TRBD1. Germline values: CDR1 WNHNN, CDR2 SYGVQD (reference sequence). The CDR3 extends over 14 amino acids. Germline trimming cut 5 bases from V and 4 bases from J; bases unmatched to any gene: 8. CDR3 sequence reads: CASSYGQELYEQYV. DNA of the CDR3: TGCGCCAGCAGTTACGGACAGGAGTTATACGAGCAGTACGTC.

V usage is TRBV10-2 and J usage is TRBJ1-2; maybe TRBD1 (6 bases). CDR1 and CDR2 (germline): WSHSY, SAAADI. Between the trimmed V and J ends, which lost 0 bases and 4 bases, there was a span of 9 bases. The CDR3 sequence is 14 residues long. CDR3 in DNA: TGCGCCAGCAGTGAGTCGGGGGCCGGCTATGGCTACACCTTC. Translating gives CASSESGAGYGYTF.

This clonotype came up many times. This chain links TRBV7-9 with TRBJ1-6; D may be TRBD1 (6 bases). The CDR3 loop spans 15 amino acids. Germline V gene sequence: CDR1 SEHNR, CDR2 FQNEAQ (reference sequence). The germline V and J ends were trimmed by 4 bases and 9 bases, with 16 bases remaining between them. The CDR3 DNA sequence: TGTGCCAGCAGCTCAAGTACAGGGATAACTTCACCCCTCCACTTT. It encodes CASSSSTGITSPLHF.

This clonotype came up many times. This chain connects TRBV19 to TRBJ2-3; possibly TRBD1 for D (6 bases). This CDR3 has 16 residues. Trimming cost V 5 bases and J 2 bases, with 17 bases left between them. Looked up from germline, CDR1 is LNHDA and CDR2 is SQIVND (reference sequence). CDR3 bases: TGTGCCAGTAGTGTAACAGGGATGGATGCCACAGATACGCAGTATTTT. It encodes CASSVTGMDATDTQYF.